This entry features one T cell receptor (beta chain) sequence. This record comes from a study of shared T cell receptors in the human thymus. The assay was immunoSEQ multiplex PCR, and TCRdb's table has in-frame clones only and misses some. The data show 700,000 or so clones, approximately 85% seen once. This CDR3 region has 15 residues. The V end lost 0 bases, the J end lost 0 bases, and 8 bases lay between the germline ends. Germline V gene sequence: CDR1 LNHDA, CDR2 SQIVND (reference sequence). These sequences were also reported in another study, on human thymus T cells. That investigation notes: Thymus tissue was removed during corrective cardiac surgery.

V is TRBV19 and J is TRBJ1-2; D unresolved. The clonotype was recovered from a girl under two years old with a congenital heart defect. Sequenced sample: thymocytes. The CDR3 sequence is CASSIDRLANYGYTF. DNA for the CDR3: TGTGCCAGTAGTATAGACAGACTGGCTAACTATGGCTACACCTTC. Complete variable domain (other parts from reference TRBV19 and TRBJ1-2): DGGITQSPKYLFRKEGQNVTLSCEQNLNHDAMYWYRQDPGQGLRLIYYSQIVNDFQKGDIAEGYSVSREKKESFPLTVTSAQKNPTAFYLCASSIDRLANYGYTFGSGTRLTVV.